One TCR beta chain is described in this entry. Profiled with immunoSEQ multiplex PCR; TCRdb holds only in-frame clones, not every one. Among some 160,000 clones listed, around 96% were seen once. The data were taken from a study of control samples from healthy donors and cancer patients. J gave up 8 bases and V 0 bases, and 6 bases lay outside the gene matches. Germline loops: CDR1 MNHNS, CDR2 SASEGT. This CDR3 comprises 14 residues. The chain joins TRBV6-1 to TRBJ2-7; 8 bases agree with TRBD1. The sequencing input was blood. This TCR was sampled from a woman in her 40s in good health. The CDR3 reads CASSEALRTGKQYF. In DNA, the CDR3 is TGTGCCAGCAGTGAAGCGCTTCGGACAGGGAAGCAGTACTTC.